This TCR beta chain came from a study of blood T cell repertoires in COVID-19. Authors' processing steps: Estimates of nucleated cell counts were drawn from the amplification of reference gene primers. The method was immunoSEQ multiplex PCR; TCRdb's version includes in-frame clones alone and lacks a portion of them. V, J and clone size derive from that table, while D and trimming were established from the DNA sequence. The sample holds some 300,000 clones; 89% are singletons and the top ten take 8% to 10%. The participants were between about 18 and 90 years old and came from 24 US areas. Self-reported history from a screening survey and questionnaire set each donor's cohort. The sequence was collected from a woman aged 35 to 49 who had recovered from COVID-19. Sample: PBMCs or T cells enriched from blood (not recorded which).

The CDR3 here is CASSDLPGGSPGELFF. The CDR3 DNA is TGCGCCAGCAGTGACCTCCCGGGGGGCTCACCCGGGGAGCTGTTTTTT. V gene TRBV10-1 combines with J gene TRBJ2-2, with a weak D call TRBD2 (7 bases). Germline CDR1 reads WNHNN; CDR2 reads SYGVQD (reference sequence). Trimming removed 3 bases at V and 6 bases at J, with 17 bases between. The CDR3 loop spans 16 amino acids.